The sequence of this T cell receptor (beta chain) was determined in a study of memory CD4+ T cells and cytomegalovirus serostatus. About this clone: Its antigen is unidentified.

Measured with immunoSEQ multiplex PCR; TCRdb has only the in-frame clones, and not every one. This sample has 30,000 to 45,000 clones, with around 79% found just once. The V gene's germline CDR1 is SGHRS and CDR2 YFSETQ. V was pared by 1 base and J by 2 bases, with 2 bases of the junction left unmatched. The CDR3 loop spans 15 amino acids. Study-wide results and limits: CD4+ memory repertoires contained 67 of 164 reported CMV TCRbeta sequences.

The sort gate was single viable CD3+CD4+CD8-CD45RO+ cells for memory CD4+ T cells. The chain couples TRBV5-1 to TRBJ2-1; 8 bases map to TRBD2. The source material was memory CD4+ T cells from blood. This TCR derives from an adult in good health and CMV-seropositive. CDR3 nucleotides: TGCGCCAGCAGCTTGCAAGCGGGAGCCTACAATGAGCAGTTCTTC. The encoded protein is CASSLQAGAYNEQFF.